The 4 T cell receptor beta chains in this list originate from one sample, sequenced in a study of shared clonotypes between healthy human individuals. Naive CD8 cells lacked CD45RO, underwent positive selection for CCR7 and left out terminally differentiated effector memory CD45RA+ cells. Here immunoSEQ multiplex PCR was the method, and the copy in TCRdb shows in-frame clones only, minus some. The sample lists hundreds of thousands of clones; approximately 95% were seen once. Specimen: naive CD8+ T cells sorted from blood. Receptors originate from a woman in her thirties in good health.

The V gene is TRBV5-1, the J gene TRBJ2-5; TRBD1 aligns across 11 bases. CDR3 size: 15 residues. Germline V lookup: CDR1 SGHRS, CDR2 YFSETQ. The junction had 10 bases not matched to a gene; V was cut back by 4 bases and J by 8 bases. The CDR3 spells CASSETGTGGGTQYF. CDR3 nucleotide sequence: TGCGCCAGCAGCGAGACCGGGACAGGGGGAGGAACCCAGTACTTC.

This sequence joins TRBV18 and TRBJ1-1, with D perhaps matching TRBD1 (6 bases). This CDR3 is built from 17 residues. Trimming took off 2 bases at V and 0 bases at J, with 16 bases between the two ends. From germline, CDR1 is KGHSH and CDR2 LQKENI. The CDR3 loop is CASSPTGQGRMNTEAFF. The CDR3 coding sequence is TGTGCCAGCTCACCAACGGGACAAGGGAGGATGAACACTGAAGCTTTCTTT.

The rearrangement links TRBV27 to TRBJ1-1; D is unclear. The germline gives CDR1 MNHEY, CDR2 SMNVEV (reference sequence). The germline V and J ends were trimmed by 5 bases and 1 base, with 11 bases remaining between them. This CDR3 region has 14 residues. The CDR3 spells CASSRTGGNTEAFF. CDR3 coding DNA: TGTGCCAGCAGTAGGACCGGTGGGAACACTGAAGCTTTCTTT.

V and J are TRBV11-2 and TRBJ2-1, with TRBD1 matching over 8 bases. CDR3 length equals 15 residues. V dropped 4 bases and J dropped 13; count of bases not matched to a gene: 15. Germline CDR1 is SGHAT and CDR2 is FQNNGV. For the CDR3, the DNA is TGTGCCAGCAGCTCCAACAAAGTGGACAGGGACCTCCAGTTCTTC. Protein product: CASSSNKVDRDLQFF.